Listed here are 11 T cell receptor beta chains from one sample, sequenced in a study of cytomegalovirus exposure and HLA in healthy donors. Libraries were prepared by immunoSEQ multiplex PCR; TCRdb keeps only in-frame clonotypes and omits some of them. The sample holds approximately 73,000 clones; 90% to 95% are singletons and the top ten take approximately 3.3%. Sequenced sample: PBMCs. Receptor source: a man aged 18 to 29 in good health and CMV-seronegative.

The V call is TRBV2, the J call TRBJ1-5; D remains unclear. Germline CDR1 SNHLY, CDR2 FYNNEI. The ends were cut back, 3 bases at V and 7 bases at J, with 16 bases in the middle. The CDR3 is made up of 15 amino acids. CDR3 DNA sequence: TGTGCCAGCAGTGATCTAGCCTCGGGTCAGCAGCCCCAGCATTTT. As protein: CASSDLASGQQPQHF.

V gene TRBV28 combines with J gene TRBJ2-7; D perhaps matches TRBD2 (6 bases). Trimming pared 2 bases from V and 2 bases from J, leaving 16 bases between. Germline CDR1 MDHEN, CDR2 SYDVKM. This CDR3 spans 16 amino acids. DNA for the CDR3: TGTGCCAGCAGTTTACCCCATCGGAGGGGCCCCTACGAGCAGTACTTC. Amino acid sequence: CASSLPHRRGPYEQYF.

The V gene is TRBV2, the J gene TRBJ1-1; perhaps TRBD1 as D (5 bases). Trimming stripped 2 bases from V and 7 bases from J, with 14 bases between. The CDR3 spans 14 residues. Per the germline V gene, CDR1 is SNHLY and CDR2 is FYNNEI. The CDR3 sequence: CASSERTYSLEAFF. In DNA form, the CDR3 reads TGTGCCAGCAGTGAAAGGACATACTCTCTTGAAGCTTTCTTT. The complete variable domain, with remaining parts taken from reference TRBV2 and TRBJ1-1, reads EPEVTQTPSHQVTQMGQEVILRCVPISNHLYFYWYRQILGQKVEFLVSFYNNEISEKSEIFDDQFSVERPDGSNFTLKIRSTKLEDSAMYFCASSERTYSLEAFFGQGTRLTVV.

The chain carries TRBV27 and TRBJ2-7; 11 nucleotides match TRBD1. This CDR3 has 14 residues. Germline values: CDR1 MNHEY, CDR2 SMNVEV (reference sequence). After removal of 8 bases from V and 5 bases from J, the junction contained 8 bases not matched to a gene. In nucleotides, the CDR3 is TGTGCCAGCGCACAACCGGGACAGGGGGACGAGCAGTACTTC. This encodes CASAQPGQGDEQYF.

This chain's CDR3 is CASSRGEANTEAFF. In nucleotides, the CDR3 is TGTGCCAGCTCACGCGGGGAGGCGAACACTGAAGCTTTCTTT. The chain combines TRBV18 with TRBJ1-1; D not certain. The V end lost 4 bases, the J end lost 1 base, and 10 bases lay between the germline ends. Germline V gives CDR1 KGHSH, CDR2 LQKENI. The CDR3 spans 14 residues.

The chain is built from TRBV2 and TRBJ1-1, with no clear D. The germline V gene has CDR1 SNHLY and CDR2 FYNNEI. Trimming removed 6 bases from V and 5 bases from J, with 16 bases in between. The CDR3 sequence is 14 residues long. The CDR3, as DNA: TGTGCCAGCAGAACGGGGTTTTTCGAGACTGAAGCTTTCTTT. The encoded protein is CASRTGFFETEAFF.

The CDR3 bases are TGTGCCATCAGTGAGACAGCGAACACCGGGGAGCTGTTTTTT. Amino acids: CAISETANTGELFF. The chain recombines TRBV10-3 with TRBJ2-2; D not resolved. CDR1 and CDR2 (germline): ENHRY, SYGVKD. The CDR3 runs to 14 residues. Trimming shortened V by 2 bases and J by 0 bases, and 4 bases separated the two germline ends.

The V call is TRBV29-1, the J call TRBJ1-1; no definite D call. The V gene lost 5 bases and the J gene lost 0 bases, with 13 bases spanning the gap. Germline V gives CDR1 SQVTM, CDR2 ANQGSEA. The CDR3 extends over 14 amino acids. The CDR3 nucleotides are TGCAGCGTTTCCACCGGGAGCATGAACACTGAAGCTTTCTTT. Its translation is CSVSTGSMNTEAFF.

J is TRBJ2-5 and V is TRBV10-3, with 14 bases fitting TRBD2. The junction had 9 bases not matched to a gene; V was cut back by 6 bases and J by 3 bases. This CDR3 spans 17 amino acids. Germline CDR1 is ENHRY and CDR2 is SYGVKD. The CDR3 is CAISRGLAGANEETQYF. CDR3 bases: TGTGCCATCAGCCGGGGACTAGCGGGGGCCAATGAAGAGACCCAGTACTTC.

The chain combines TRBV7-2 with TRBJ1-5, with 7 positions matching TRBD1. Germline assignment: CDR1 SGHTA and CDR2 FQGNSA. The CDR3 extends over 15 amino acids. V was pared by 3 bases and J by 0 bases, with 2 bases of the junction left unmatched. The CDR3 spells CASSFRDSSNQPQHF. The CDR3 DNA is TGTGCCAGCAGCTTCCGGGACAGTAGCAATCAGCCCCAGCATTTT.

The rearrangement links TRBV30 to TRBJ2-1, with 7 bases lining up with TRBD1. CDR1 is GTSNPN, CDR2 SVGIG, per germline (reference sequence). The CDR3 consists of 13 residues. Unmatched junction bases numbered 8, after V lost 2 bases and J lost 10 bases. This CDR3 is CAWSYTGVLEQFF. The CDR3 coding sequence is TGTGCCTGGAGTTATACAGGGGTATTAGAGCAGTTCTTC.